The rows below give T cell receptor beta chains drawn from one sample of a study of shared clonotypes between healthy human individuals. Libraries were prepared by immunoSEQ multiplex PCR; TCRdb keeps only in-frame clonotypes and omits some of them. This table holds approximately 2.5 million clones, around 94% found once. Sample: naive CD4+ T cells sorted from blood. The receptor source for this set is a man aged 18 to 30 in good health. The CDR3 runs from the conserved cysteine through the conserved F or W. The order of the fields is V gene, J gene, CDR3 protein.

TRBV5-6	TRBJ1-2	CASSLFQGFYGYTF
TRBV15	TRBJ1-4	CATSRTEGQSRKLFF
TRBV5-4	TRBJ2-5	CASSRDSQETQYF
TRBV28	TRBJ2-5	CASTLQETQYF
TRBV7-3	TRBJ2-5	CASAVPGSPETQYF
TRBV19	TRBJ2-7	CASSRRGTYEQYF
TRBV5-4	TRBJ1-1	CASSLGRDRRNTEAFF
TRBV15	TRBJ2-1	CATRGQVLSSYNEQFF
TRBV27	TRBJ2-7	CASSLSVRLAGVSYEQYF
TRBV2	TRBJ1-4	CASTTGAGGGKLFF
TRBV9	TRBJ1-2	CASSVSPALRVGPGHGYTF
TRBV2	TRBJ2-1	CASSEEGQWQFF
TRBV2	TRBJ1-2	CASSVQGDRGYTF
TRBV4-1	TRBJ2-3	CASSQVSGQGSGDTQYF
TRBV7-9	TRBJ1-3	CASSSGTVALYF
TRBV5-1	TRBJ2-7	CASSLDLGQGLGNEQYF
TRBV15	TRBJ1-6	CATSVAPYNSPLHF
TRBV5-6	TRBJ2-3	CASSLPGVGTDTQYF
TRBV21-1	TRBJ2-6	CASSKGRVPGAEGANVLTF
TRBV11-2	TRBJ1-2	CASSLDWGTTHYTF
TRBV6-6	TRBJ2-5	CASSYWGRVQETQYF
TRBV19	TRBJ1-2	CASSILLVDGYTF
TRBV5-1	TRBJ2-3	CASSLWGTSTDTQYF
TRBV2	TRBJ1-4	CASRAGATNEKLFF
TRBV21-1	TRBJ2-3	CASSRPYSGRAADTQYF
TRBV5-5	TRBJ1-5	CASSPVRVEYSNQPQHF
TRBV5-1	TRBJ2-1	CASSLDPSGSYNEQFF
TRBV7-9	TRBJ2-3	CASSSQGTDTQYF
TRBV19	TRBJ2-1	CASSPERFRLNEQFF
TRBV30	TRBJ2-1	CAWSVQLNNEQFF
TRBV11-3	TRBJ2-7	CASTPGGGYEQYF
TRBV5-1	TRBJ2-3	CASSLTTDTQYF
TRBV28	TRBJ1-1	CASSLGPAGYTEAFF
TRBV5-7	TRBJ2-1	CASSSSGFLGLRFNEQFF
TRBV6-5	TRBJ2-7	CASRPSGAAAYEQYF
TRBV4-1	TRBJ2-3	CASSQEGVLAGKDTQYF
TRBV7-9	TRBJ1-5	CASSLGLSGNQPQHF
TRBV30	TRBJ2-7	CAWSNGDRATYEQYF
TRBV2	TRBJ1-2	CASSAGLEYGYTF
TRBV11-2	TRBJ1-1	CASSFLSDRAAFF
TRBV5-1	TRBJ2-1	CASSQGTSGAEQFF
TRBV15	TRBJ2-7	CATSPGGKSYEQYF
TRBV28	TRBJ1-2	CASSLRTAYGYTF
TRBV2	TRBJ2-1	CASSVLAGGNEQFF
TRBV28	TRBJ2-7	CASRGAGFSYEQYF
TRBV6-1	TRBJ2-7	CASRTGIYEQYF
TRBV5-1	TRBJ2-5	CASSTQGTGLQETQYF
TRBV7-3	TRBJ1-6	CASTYDEFSYNSPLHF
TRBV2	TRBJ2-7	CASRQARFYEQYF
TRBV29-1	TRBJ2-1	CSVAPSGSFHEQFF
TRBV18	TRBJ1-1	CASSRVWVNTEAFF
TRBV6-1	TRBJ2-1	CASSEARLAVYNEQFF
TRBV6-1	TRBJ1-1	CASTRVIDTEAFF
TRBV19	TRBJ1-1	CASSSRVNTEAFF
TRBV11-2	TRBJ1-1	CASSDPGGGTEAFF
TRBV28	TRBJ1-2	CASSSGASYGYTF